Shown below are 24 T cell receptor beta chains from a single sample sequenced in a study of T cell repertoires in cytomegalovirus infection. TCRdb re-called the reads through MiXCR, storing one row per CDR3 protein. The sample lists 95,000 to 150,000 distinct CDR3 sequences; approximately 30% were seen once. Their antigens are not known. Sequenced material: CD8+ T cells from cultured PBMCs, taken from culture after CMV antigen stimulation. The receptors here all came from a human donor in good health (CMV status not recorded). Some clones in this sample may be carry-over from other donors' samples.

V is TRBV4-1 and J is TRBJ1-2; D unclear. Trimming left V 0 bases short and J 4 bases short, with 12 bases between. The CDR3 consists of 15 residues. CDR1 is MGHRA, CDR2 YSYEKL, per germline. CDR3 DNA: TGCGCCAGCAGCCAAGACCCTTCTCCCACCTATGGCTACACCTTC. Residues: CASSQDPSPTYGYTF.

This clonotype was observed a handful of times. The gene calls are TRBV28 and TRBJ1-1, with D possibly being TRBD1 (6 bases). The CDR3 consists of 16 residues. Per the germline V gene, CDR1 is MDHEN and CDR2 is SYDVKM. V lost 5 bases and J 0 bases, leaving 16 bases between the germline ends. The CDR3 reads CASSVYPGTLNTEAFF. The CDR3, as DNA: TGTGCCAGCAGTGTCTATCCCGGGACACTGAACACTGAAGCTTTCTTT.

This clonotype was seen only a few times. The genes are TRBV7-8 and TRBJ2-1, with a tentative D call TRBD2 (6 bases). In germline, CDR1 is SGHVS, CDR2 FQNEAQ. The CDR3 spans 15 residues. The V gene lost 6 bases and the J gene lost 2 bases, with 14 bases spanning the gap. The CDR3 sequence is CASRLAGGPYNEQFF. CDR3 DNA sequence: TGTGCCAGCAGACTCGCCGGGGGTCCCTACAATGAGCAGTTCTTC. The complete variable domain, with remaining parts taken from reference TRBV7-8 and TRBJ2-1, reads GAGVSQSPRYKVAKRGQDVALRCDPISGHVSLFWYQQALGQGPEFLTYFQNEAQLDKSGLPSDRFFAERPEGSVSTLKIQRTQQEDSAVYLCASRLAGGPYNEQFFGPGTRLTVL.

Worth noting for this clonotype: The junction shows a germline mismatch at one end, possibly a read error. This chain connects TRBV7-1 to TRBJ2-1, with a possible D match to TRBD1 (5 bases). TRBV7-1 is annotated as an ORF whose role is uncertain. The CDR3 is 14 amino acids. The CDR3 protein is CASSKVGHYNAQFF. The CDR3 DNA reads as TGTGCCAGCAGCAAGGTGGGGCACTACAATGCGCAGTTCTTC.

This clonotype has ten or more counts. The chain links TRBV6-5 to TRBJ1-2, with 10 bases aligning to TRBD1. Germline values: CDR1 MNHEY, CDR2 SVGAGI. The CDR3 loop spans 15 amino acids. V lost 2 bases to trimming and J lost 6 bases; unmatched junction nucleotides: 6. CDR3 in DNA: TGTGCCAGCAGTTACATTTCCGGGACAGGGGATGGCTACACCTTC. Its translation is CASSYISGTGDGYTF.

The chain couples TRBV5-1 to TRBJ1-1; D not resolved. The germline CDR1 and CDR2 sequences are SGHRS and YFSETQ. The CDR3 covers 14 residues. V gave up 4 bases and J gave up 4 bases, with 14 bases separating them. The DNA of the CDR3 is TGCGCCAGCAGCACGACCCCCGAGGGCACTGAAGCTTTCTTT. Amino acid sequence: CASSTTPEGTEAFF.

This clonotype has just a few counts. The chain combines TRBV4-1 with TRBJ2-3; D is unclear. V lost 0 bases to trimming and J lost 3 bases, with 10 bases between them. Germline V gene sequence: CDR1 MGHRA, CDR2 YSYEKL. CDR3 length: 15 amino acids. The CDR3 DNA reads TGCGCCAGCAGCCAAGAGCCCGCTGTGACAGATACGCAGTATTTT. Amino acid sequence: CASSQEPAVTDTQYF.

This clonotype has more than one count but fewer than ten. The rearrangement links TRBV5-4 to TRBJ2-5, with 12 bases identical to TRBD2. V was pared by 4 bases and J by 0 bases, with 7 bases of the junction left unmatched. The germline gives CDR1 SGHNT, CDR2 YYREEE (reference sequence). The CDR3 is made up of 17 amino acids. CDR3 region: CASSPTSGGLYQETQYF. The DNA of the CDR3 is TGTGCCAGCAGCCCGACTAGCGGGGGACTGTACCAAGAGACCCAGTACTTC.

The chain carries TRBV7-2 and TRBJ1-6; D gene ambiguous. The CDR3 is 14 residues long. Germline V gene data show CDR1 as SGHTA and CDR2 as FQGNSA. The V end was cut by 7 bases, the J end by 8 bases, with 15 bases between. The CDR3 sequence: CASTIPGSYSPLHF. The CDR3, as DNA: TGTGCCAGCACCATACCTGGTAGTTATTCACCCCTCCACTTT.

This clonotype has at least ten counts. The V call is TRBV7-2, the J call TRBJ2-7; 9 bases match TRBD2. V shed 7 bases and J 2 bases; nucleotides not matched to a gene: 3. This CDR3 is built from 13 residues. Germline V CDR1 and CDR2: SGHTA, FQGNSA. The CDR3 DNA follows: TGTGCCAGCACAGTAGCGGGGGCCTACGAGCAGTACTTC. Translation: CASTVAGAYEQYF.

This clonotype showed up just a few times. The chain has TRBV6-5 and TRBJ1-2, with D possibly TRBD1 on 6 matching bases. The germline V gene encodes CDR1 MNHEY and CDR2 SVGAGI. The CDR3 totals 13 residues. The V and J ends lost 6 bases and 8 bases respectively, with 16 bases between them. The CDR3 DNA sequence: TGTGCCAGCAGCCCTCGGGGGGCGCGGGGCTACACCTTC. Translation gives CASSPRGARGYTF.

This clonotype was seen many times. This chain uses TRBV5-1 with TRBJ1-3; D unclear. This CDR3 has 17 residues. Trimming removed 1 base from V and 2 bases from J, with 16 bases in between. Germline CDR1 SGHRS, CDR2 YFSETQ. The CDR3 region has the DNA TGCGCCAGCAGCTTGAATAACAGAAGACTCCCTGGAAACACCATATATTTT. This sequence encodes CASSLNNRRLPGNTIYF.

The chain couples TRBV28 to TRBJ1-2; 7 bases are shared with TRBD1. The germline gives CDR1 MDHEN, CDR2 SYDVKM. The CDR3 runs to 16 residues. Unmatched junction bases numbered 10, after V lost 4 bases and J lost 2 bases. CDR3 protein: CASSSAGTVGNYGYTF. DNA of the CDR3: TGTGCCAGCAGTTCCGCCGGGACAGTAGGAAACTATGGCTACACCTTC.

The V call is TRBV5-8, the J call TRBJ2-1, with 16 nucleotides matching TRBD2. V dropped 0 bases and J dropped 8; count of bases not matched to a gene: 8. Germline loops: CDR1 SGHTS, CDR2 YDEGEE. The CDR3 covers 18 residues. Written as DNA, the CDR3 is TGTGCCAGCAGCTTGGTTGGGACTAGCGGGGGGGCGTCTGATGAGCAGTTCTTC. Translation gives CASSLVGTSGGASDEQFF.

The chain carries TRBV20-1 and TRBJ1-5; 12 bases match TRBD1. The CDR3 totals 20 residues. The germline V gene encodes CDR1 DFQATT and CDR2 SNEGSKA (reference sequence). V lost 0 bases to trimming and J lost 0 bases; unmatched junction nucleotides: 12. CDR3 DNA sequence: TGCAGTGCTAGAGAGACCACGGGACAGGGGGCTTACCTTAGCAATCAGCCCCAGCATTTT. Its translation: CSARETTGQGAYLSNQPQHF.

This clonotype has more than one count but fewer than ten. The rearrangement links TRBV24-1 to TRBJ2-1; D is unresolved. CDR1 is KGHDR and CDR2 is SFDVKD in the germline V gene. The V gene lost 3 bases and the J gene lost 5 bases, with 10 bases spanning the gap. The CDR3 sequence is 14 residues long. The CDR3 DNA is TGTGCCACCAGTGATGCCGGAGTCAACAATGAGCAGTTCTTC. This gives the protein CATSDAGVNNEQFF.

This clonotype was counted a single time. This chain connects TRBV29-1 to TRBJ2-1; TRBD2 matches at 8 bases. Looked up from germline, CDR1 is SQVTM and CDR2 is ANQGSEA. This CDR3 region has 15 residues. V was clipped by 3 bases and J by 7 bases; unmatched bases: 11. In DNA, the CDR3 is TGCAGCGTTGAGGTCCTTGACGGGGGGGGTAATGAGCAGTTCTTC. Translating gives CSVEVLDGGGNEQFF.

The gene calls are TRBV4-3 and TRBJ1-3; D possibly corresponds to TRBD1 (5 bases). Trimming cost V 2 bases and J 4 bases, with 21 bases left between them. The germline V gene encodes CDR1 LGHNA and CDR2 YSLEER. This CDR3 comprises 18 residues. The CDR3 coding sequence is TGCGCCAGCAGCCAAAACGGGGCGTGGGGGGACTTAGGAAACACCATATATTTT. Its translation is CASSQNGAWGDLGNTIYF.

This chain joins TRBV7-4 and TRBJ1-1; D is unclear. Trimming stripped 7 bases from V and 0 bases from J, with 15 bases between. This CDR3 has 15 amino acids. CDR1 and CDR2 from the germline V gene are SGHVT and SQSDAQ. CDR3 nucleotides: TGTGCCAGCACACACGAATGGGCTCTGAACACTGAAGCTTTCTTT. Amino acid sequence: CASTHEWALNTEAFF.

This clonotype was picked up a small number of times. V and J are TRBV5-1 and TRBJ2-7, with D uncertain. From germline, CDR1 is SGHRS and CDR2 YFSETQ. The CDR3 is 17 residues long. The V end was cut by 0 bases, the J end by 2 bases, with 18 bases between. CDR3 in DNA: TGCGCCAGCAGCTTGGTTGTTGGCGCGGACCTTCCCTACGAGCAGTACTTC. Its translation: CASSLVVGADLPYEQYF.

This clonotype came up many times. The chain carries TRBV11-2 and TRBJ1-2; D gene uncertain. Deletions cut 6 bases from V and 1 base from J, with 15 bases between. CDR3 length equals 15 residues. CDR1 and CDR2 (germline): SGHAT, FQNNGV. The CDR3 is CASSQAGTVNYGYTF. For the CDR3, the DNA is TGTGCCAGCAGTCAGGCTGGAACAGTTAACTATGGCTACACCTTC.

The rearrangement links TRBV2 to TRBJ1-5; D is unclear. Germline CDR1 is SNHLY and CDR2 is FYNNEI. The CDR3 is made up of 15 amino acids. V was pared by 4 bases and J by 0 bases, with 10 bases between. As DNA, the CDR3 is TGTGCCAGCAGTGTATCGTCCTATAGCAATCAGCCCCAGCATTTT. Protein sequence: CASSVSSYSNQPQHF.

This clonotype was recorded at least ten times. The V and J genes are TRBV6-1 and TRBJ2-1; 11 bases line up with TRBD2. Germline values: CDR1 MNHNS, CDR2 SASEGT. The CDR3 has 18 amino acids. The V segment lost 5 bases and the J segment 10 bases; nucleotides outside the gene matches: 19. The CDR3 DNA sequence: TGTGCCAGCAGTCAAACCCTAGCGGGGGGATCCGGAATTTTCGAGCAGTTCTTC. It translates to CASSQTLAGGSGIFEQFF.

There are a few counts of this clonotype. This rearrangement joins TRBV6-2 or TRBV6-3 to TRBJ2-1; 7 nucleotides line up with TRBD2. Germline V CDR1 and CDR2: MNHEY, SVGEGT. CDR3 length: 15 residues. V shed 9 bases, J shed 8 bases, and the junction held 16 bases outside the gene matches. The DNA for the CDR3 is TGTGCCAGTCTGAAGGCGGGAGACCGTATAGATGAGCAGTTCTTC. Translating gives CASLKAGDRIDEQFF.